One sample yielded the 21 T cell receptor beta chains listed below, sequenced in a study of cytomegalovirus exposure and HLA in healthy donors. A multiplex PCR was run with 60 Vbeta primers and 13 Jbeta primers. Sequencing was performed with immunoSEQ multiplex PCR; in TCRdb, only in-frame clones are kept and a portion is missing. The sample shows about 190,000 clones, about 77% of them seen only once. Source material: PBMCs. The receptors were gathered from a man between 25 and 39 years old in good health and CMV-seropositive.

The V and J genes are TRBV28 and TRBJ2-1; 9 positions agree with TRBD2. The germline CDR1 and CDR2 sequences are MDHEN and SYDVKM. This CDR3 is 16 amino acids long. The ends lost 3 bases at V and 5 bases at J; junction bases unmatched: 8. CDR3 sequence reads: CASSLIGLAGNNEQFF. As DNA, the CDR3 is TGTGCCAGCAGTTTGATAGGGCTAGCGGGGAACAATGAGCAGTTCTTC.

The V gene is TRBV6-5, the J gene TRBJ2-7, with 10 bases matching TRBD1. V trimming: 4 bases; J trimming: 3 bases; junction bases outside the gene matches: 9. Per germline, CDR1 MNHEY and CDR2 SVGAGI. This CDR3 region has 16 residues. CDR3 in amino acids: CASSSHGTGEGYEQYF. The CDR3, as DNA: TGTGCCAGCAGTTCCCACGGGACAGGGGAGGGCTACGAGCAGTACTTC.

This chain joins TRBV9 and TRBJ2-3; tentative D call: TRBD2 (5 bases). Deletions cut 3 bases from V and 2 bases from J, with 13 bases between. This CDR3 region has 15 residues. CDR1 and CDR2 (germline): SGDLS, YYNGEE. The CDR3 DNA sequence: TGTGCCAGCAGCGCGGACTTCGGTTACACAGATACGCAGTATTTT. Its translation is CASSADFGYTDTQYF.

The chain couples TRBV6-6 to TRBJ1-1, with D possibly matching TRBD1 (5 bases). V was clipped by 6 bases and J by 1 base, with 12 bases between them. Germline V gene data show CDR1 as MNHNY and CDR2 as SVGAGI (reference sequence). This CDR3 comprises 14 residues. The CDR3 region is CASSYLGANTEAFF. For the CDR3, the DNA is TGTGCCAGCAGCTACCTAGGGGCGAACACTGAAGCTTTCTTT.

V gene TRBV5-1 combines with J gene TRBJ2-5, with TRBD2 identical over 8 bases. The J call may be mistaken, given a closer DNA end match to TRBJ2-7. From germline, CDR1 is SGHRS and CDR2 YFSETQ. This CDR3 contains 15 residues. DNA for the CDR3: TGCGCCAGCAGCTTGGGCCCTAGCGGGTCCTACGAGCAGTACTTC. This sequence encodes CASSLGPSGSYEQYF.

This clone was detected only a few times. The chain is built from TRBV6-5 and TRBJ2-1, with D possibly being TRBD1 (6 bases). Germline CDR1 is MNHEY and CDR2 is SVGAGI. V lost 5 bases and J 7 bases, leaving 15 bases between the germline ends. The CDR3 totals 14 residues. CDR3 residues: CASSTVGQSNEQFF. CDR3 in DNA: TGTGCCAGCAGTACCGTCGGACAGTCGAATGAGCAGTTCTTC.

The chain is built from TRBV18 and TRBJ1-2; the D gene is possibly TRBD1 (5 bases). The ends were cut back, 2 bases at V and 4 bases at J, with 11 bases in the middle. The CDR3 runs to 14 residues. Germline loops: CDR1 KGHSH, CDR2 LQKENI. The CDR3 region is CASSPDSGGYGYTF. CDR3 coding DNA: TGTGCCAGCTCACCAGACTCCGGGGGCTATGGCTACACCTTC.

This chain links TRBV7-2 with TRBJ2-2, with D maybe TRBD1 (6 bases). The length of the CDR3 is 15 residues. Germline values: CDR1 SGHTA, CDR2 FQGNSA. V was cut by 1 base and J by 3 bases, with 9 bases left in between. This chain's CDR3 is CASSLVGGDTGELFF. CDR3 sequence (DNA): TGTGCCAGCAGCTTAGTTGGGGGCGACACCGGGGAGCTGTTTTTT.

This chain connects TRBV4-3 to TRBJ1-2; TRBD1 might be the D (5 bases). The CDR3 is 15 amino acids. Looked up from germline, CDR1 is LGHNA and CDR2 is YSLEER. The V and J ends lost 1 base and 2 bases respectively, with 11 bases between them. This CDR3 is CASSQVAGINYGYTF. The CDR3 nucleotides are TGCGCCAGCAGCCAAGTCGCAGGGATAAACTATGGCTACACCTTC.

The gene calls are TRBV6-5 and TRBJ2-3, with D hard to call. The V and J ends lost 3 bases and 6 bases respectively, with 13 bases between them. The CDR3 runs to 14 residues. The germline CDR1 and CDR2 sequences are MNHEY and SVGAGI. CDR3 in DNA: TGTGCCAGCAGTTATATAAGGCCCGGGGATACGCAGTATTTT. As protein: CASSYIRPGDTQYF.

Only one count was recorded for this clone. This rearrangement joins TRBV27 to TRBJ1-1, with 7 nucleotides matching TRBD1. This CDR3 is built from 16 residues. CDR1 and CDR2 from the germline V gene are MNHEY and SMNVEV (reference sequence). V lost 4 bases, J lost 5 bases, and 13 bases stayed unmatched. In nucleotides, the CDR3 is TGTGCCAGCAGTTCCACAGGGGCCCCGCGGGGTACTGAAGCTTTCTTT. It yields the protein CASSSTGAPRGTEAFF.

The chain couples TRBV2 to TRBJ2-3; 7 bases map to TRBD2. The V and J ends lost 7 bases and 1 base, in that order; junction bases with no gene match: 2. From germline, CDR1 is SNHLY and CDR2 FYNNEI. The CDR3 is made up of 13 amino acids. CDR3 residues: CASNREGTDTQYF. CDR3 nucleotides: TGTGCCAGCAACCGGGAGGGCACAGATACGCAGTATTTT.

The V and J genes are TRBV10-3 and TRBJ1-1; 7 bases agree with TRBD1. The CDR3 is made up of 12 amino acids. Germline CDR1 ENHRY, CDR2 SYGVKD. Unmatched junction bases numbered 0, after V lost 1 base and J lost 7 bases. This chain's CDR3 is CAISEWDSEAFF. DNA for the CDR3: TGTGCCATCAGTGAGTGGGACAGTGAAGCTTTCTTT.

In nucleotides, the CDR3 is TGTGCCAGCAGCGTAGAGTCGGGATACTACAATGAGCAGTTCTTC. Protein product: CASSVESGYYNEQFF. This sequence joins TRBV9 and TRBJ2-1, with TRBD2 as a possible D gene (5 bases). The CDR3 is 15 residues long. The germline gives CDR1 SGDLS, CDR2 YYNGEE. V was trimmed by 0 bases and J by 3 bases, leaving 10 bases between them.

The chain has TRBV6-1 and TRBJ1-2; 9 nucleotides match TRBD1. CDR3 length: 14 residues. The J segment lost 5 bases and the V segment lost 7 bases, leaving 8 bases of the junction unmatched. The V gene's germline CDR1 is MNHNS and CDR2 SASEGT. The CDR3 region is CASTPTDRGYGYTF. CDR3 in DNA: TGTGCCAGCACTCCGACGGACAGGGGTTATGGCTACACCTTC.

This rearrangement joins TRBV5-1 to TRBJ2-5; TRBD2 agrees at 8 bases. The ends lost 3 bases at V and 2 bases at J; junction bases unmatched: 3. Per the germline V gene, CDR1 is SGHRS and CDR2 is YFSETQ. The CDR3 runs 14 residues. The chain's CDR3 is CASSWGTRQETQYF. CDR3 nucleotide sequence: TGCGCCAGCAGCTGGGGGACTAGGCAAGAGACCCAGTACTTC.

CDR3 sequence (DNA): TGTGCCAGCAGCTTGGGGACAAATTTCTACGAGCAGTACTTC. Residues: CASSLGTNFYEQYF. The rearrangement uses TRBV5-6 and TRBJ2-7; D may be TRBD1 (5 bases). V was clipped by 0 bases and J by 3 bases, with 10 bases between them. The germline gives CDR1 SGHDT, CDR2 YYEEEE. The CDR3 loop spans 14 amino acids. The full variable domain, in which reference TRBV5-6 and TRBJ2-7 provide the parts outside the CDR3, is DAGVTQSPTHLIKTRGQQVTLRCSPKSGHDTVSWYQQALGQGPQFIFQYYEEEERQRGNFPDRFSGHQFPNYSSELNVNALLLGDSALYLCASSLGTNFYEQYFGPGTRLTVT.

V and J are TRBV5-1 and TRBJ2-1, with 8 bases lining up with TRBD1. The CDR3 loop spans 14 amino acids. The germline V gene encodes CDR1 SGHRS and CDR2 YFSETQ. Trimming took 0 bases from V and 5 from J; bases not matched to a gene: 1. CDR3 sequence (DNA): TGCGCCAGCAGCTTGGGACAGGGGAACAATGAGCAGTTCTTC. Translated: CASSLGQGNNEQFF. Full variable domain (missing parts from reference TRBV5-1 and TRBJ2-1): KAGVTQTPRYLIKTRGQQVTLSCSPISGHRSVSWYQQTPGQGLQFLFEYFSETQRNKGNFPGRFSGRQFSNSRSEMNVSTLELGDSALYLCASSLGQGNNEQFFGPGTRLTVL.

The chain recombines TRBV28 with TRBJ2-2; 9 positions agree with TRBD1. Germline CDR1 MDHEN, CDR2 SYDVKM. The V segment lost 7 bases and the J segment 2 bases; nucleotides outside the gene matches: 11. This CDR3 contains 17 residues. The CDR3 loop reads CASTRDRAFLNTGELFF. The CDR3 DNA is TGTGCCAGCACCCGGGACAGGGCCTTTTTAAACACCGGGGAGCTGTTTTTT. The full variable domain, rest sourced from reference TRBV28 and TRBJ2-2, is DVKVTQSSRYLVKRTGEKVFLECVQDMDHENMFWYRQDPGLGLRLIYFSYDVKMKEKGDIPEGYSVSREKKERFSLILESASTNQTSMYLCASTRDRAFLNTGELFFGEGSRLTVL.

The chain joins TRBV6-6 to TRBJ2-3; 13 positions agree with TRBD2. The CDR3 has 16 amino acids. Germline-derived CDR1 and CDR2 are MNHNY and SVGAGI (reference sequence). Trimming cost V 6 bases and J 3 bases; bases outside gene matches: 6. As DNA, the CDR3 is TGTGCCAGCAGACGGACTAGCGGGAGTCTGACAGATACGCAGTATTTT. Its protein is CASRRTSGSLTDTQYF.

DNA of the CDR3: TGTGCCAGCAGCGTGGGACGGGGGCAGGGGGCCTGGGGAGATACGCAGTATTTT. Protein product: CASSVGRGQGAWGDTQYF. The chain has TRBV9 and TRBJ2-3; 8 positions agree with TRBD1. This CDR3 contains 18 residues. V dropped 2 bases and J dropped 5; count of bases not matched to a gene: 16. Per the germline V gene, CDR1 is SGDLS and CDR2 is YYNGEE.